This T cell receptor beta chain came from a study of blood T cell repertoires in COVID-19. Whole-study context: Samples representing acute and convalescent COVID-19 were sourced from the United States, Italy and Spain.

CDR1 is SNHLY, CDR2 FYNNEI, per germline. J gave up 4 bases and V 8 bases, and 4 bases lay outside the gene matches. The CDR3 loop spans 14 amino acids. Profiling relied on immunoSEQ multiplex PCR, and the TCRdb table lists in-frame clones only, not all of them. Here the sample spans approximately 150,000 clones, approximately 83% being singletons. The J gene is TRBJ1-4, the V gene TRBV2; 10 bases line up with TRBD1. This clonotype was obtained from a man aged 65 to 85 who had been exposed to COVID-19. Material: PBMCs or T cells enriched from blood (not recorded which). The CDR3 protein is CASEWDRGNEKLFF. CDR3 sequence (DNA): TGTGCCAGCGAATGGGACAGGGGTAATGAAAAACTGTTTTTT.